One sample yielded the 3 T cell receptor beta chains listed below, sequenced in a study of cytomegalovirus exposure and HLA in healthy donors. Amplification used 60 Vbeta primers and 13 Jbeta primers. Sequenced by immunoSEQ multiplex PCR; TCRdb stores in-frame clones only, minus some. The table records 130,000 to 150,000 clones, approximately 79% of them present only once. Specimen: PBMCs. The receptors derive from a male donor in good health and CMV-seronegative.

The chain is built from TRBV19 and TRBJ1-2, with 7 positions matching TRBD1. V lost 2 bases and J lost 4; bases outside the gene matches: 7. The CDR3 extends over 15 amino acids. CDR1 is LNHDA, CDR2 SQIVND, per germline (reference sequence). The CDR3 nucleotides read TGTGCCAGTAGTATACAGACAGGGTTAGGCTATGGCTACACCTTC. Translating it yields CASSIQTGLGYGYTF.

This chain uses TRBV18 with TRBJ2-3, with D unresolved. The CDR3 totals 14 residues. Germline V gene data show CDR1 as KGHSH and CDR2 as LQKENI. Trimming removed 1 base at V and 2 bases at J, with 7 bases between. The CDR3 sequence: CASSPLQVTDTQYF. CDR3 nucleotide sequence: TGTGCCAGCTCACCACTACAAGTCACAGATACGCAGTATTTT.

This clone was seen just once. The chain couples TRBV10-3 to TRBJ2-1; D is perhaps TRBD1 (6 bases). With 11 bases removed from V and 8 bases from J, the gap between germline ends came to 16 bases. This CDR3 contains 12 residues. The germline V gene encodes CDR1 ENHRY and CDR2 SYGVKD. The CDR3 sequence is CAVGEKGDEQFF. CDR3 nucleotides: TGTGCCGTGGGGGAGAAGGGGGATGAGCAGTTCTTC.